These 31 T cell receptor beta chains were sequenced from one sample in a study of T cell repertoires in cytomegalovirus infection. Using its own MiXCR run on the reads, TCRdb lists one record per CDR3 protein. Counted here are about 140,000 distinct CDR3 sequences, about 6.1% occurring once; the ten biggest clones make up more than 15%. The sample was PBMCs. The receptors come from a human donor in good health (CMV status not recorded). Some clones in this sample may be carry-over from other donors' samples.

This clonotype was found a few times. The gene calls are TRBV4-1 and TRBJ1-6; 9 bases fit TRBD1. The CDR3 spans 17 residues. The germline CDR1 and CDR2 sequences are MGHRA and YSYEKL. J was trimmed by 10 bases and V by 4 bases; bases with no gene match: 14. The CDR3 protein is CASSPRDRAISESPLHF. The DNA of the CDR3 is TGCGCCAGCAGCCCCCGGGACAGGGCCATCTCGGAGTCACCCCTCCACTTT.

This clonotype showed up many times. In DNA, the CDR3 is TGTGCCAGCAGCTTAAGCGGCAATGAGCAGTTCTTC. Encoded protein: CASSLSGNEQFF. This rearrangement joins TRBV11-1 to TRBJ2-1; tentative D call: TRBD2 (5 bases). CDR1 SGHAT and CDR2 FQDESV come from the germline V gene (reference sequence). The CDR3 is 12 amino acids. With 2 bases removed from V and 6 bases from J, the gap between germline ends came to 5 bases.

In its sample, this clonotype was seen a few times. V and J are TRBV24-1 and TRBJ1-5, with TRBD1 matching over 9 bases. V was pared by 4 bases and J by 5 bases, with 5 bases of the junction left unmatched. Germline values: CDR1 KGHDR, CDR2 SFDVKD. The CDR3 runs to 15 residues. DNA of the CDR3: TGTGCCACCAGTGACGGGACAGGGATTTATCAGCCCCAGCATTTT. It specifies CATSDGTGIYQPQHF.

Many counts were recorded for this clonotype. V is TRBV28 and J is TRBJ2-5, with TRBD2 matching over 7 bases. The germline V gene has CDR1 MDHEN and CDR2 SYDVKM. This CDR3 has 15 residues. Germline trimming cut 5 bases from V and 4 bases from J; bases unmatched to any gene: 10. CDR3 amino acids: CASSHGLVRRETQYF. Written as DNA, the CDR3 is TGTGCCAGCAGTCACGGACTAGTGCGCCGAGAGACCCAGTACTTC. The full variable domain, completed using reference TRBV28 and TRBJ2-5, is DVKVTQSSRYLVKRTGEKVFLECVQDMDHENMFWYRQDPGLGLRLIYFSYDVKMKEKGDIPEGYSVSREKKERFSLILESASTNQTSMYLCASSHGLVRRETQYFGPGTRLLVL.

In its sample, this clonotype was seen many times. The chain has TRBV6-5 and TRBJ2-5, with a tentative D call TRBD2 (7 bases). The CDR3 has 15 residues. The V gene lost 4 bases and the J gene lost 5 bases, with 17 bases spanning the gap. Germline CDR1 and CDR2: MNHEY and SVGAGI. In DNA form, the CDR3 reads TGTGCCAGCAGTTTAGGGGGGGGGGCGGCGGAGACCCAGTACTTC. Translated: CASSLGGGAAETQYF.

This clonotype was observed a handful of times. V is TRBV6-2 or TRBV6-3 and J is TRBJ1-1, with 7 bases matching TRBD1. The CDR3 loop spans 15 amino acids. Germline values: CDR1 MNHEY, CDR2 SVGEGT. Unmatched junction bases numbered 8, after V lost 6 bases and J lost 1 base. DNA for the CDR3: TGTGCCAGCAGGTCGACAGGGAATGAGAACACTGAAGCTTTCTTT. Its translation is CASRSTGNENTEAFF.

A few counts support this clonotype. This sequence joins TRBV25-1 and TRBJ1-6; D is possibly TRBD1 (6 bases). V lost 2 bases to trimming and J lost 7 bases, with 9 bases between them. Germline CDR1 and CDR2: MGHDK and SYGVNS. This CDR3 has 14 amino acids. The CDR3 DNA sequence: TGTGCCAGCAGTGAAAGGGGGTTGAATTCACCCCTCCACTTT. Its translation: CASSERGLNSPLHF.

The gene calls are TRBV2 and TRBJ1-2, with D possibly being TRBD1 (6 bases). The germline V gene encodes CDR1 SNHLY and CDR2 FYNNEI. This CDR3 contains 11 residues. Trimming removed 8 bases from V and 5 bases from J, with 9 bases in between. The chain's CDR3 is CASAGQYGYTF. For the CDR3, the DNA is TGTGCCAGCGCAGGACAGTATGGCTACACCTTC.

There are many counts of this clonotype. The chain combines TRBV6-2 or TRBV6-3 with TRBJ1-1, with TRBD1 identical over 7 bases. CDR3 length equals 15 residues. The ends lost 2 bases at V and 4 bases at J; junction bases unmatched: 7. Germline-derived CDR1 and CDR2 are MNHEY and SVGEGT. CDR3 sequence reads: CASSYPLDRITEAFF. CDR3 coding DNA: TGTGCCAGCAGTTACCCCCTGGACAGGATCACTGAAGCTTTCTTT.

This clonotype was picked up many times. The chain carries TRBV11-2 and TRBJ2-2; the D gene could be TRBD1 or TRBD2 (5 bases each). The V end was cut by 0 bases, the J end by 6 bases, with 8 bases between. Germline V lookup: CDR1 SGHAT, CDR2 FQNNGV. This CDR3 spans 14 amino acids. For the CDR3, the DNA is TGTGCCAGCAGCTTAGACGGGGCCCCCGGGGAGCTGTTTTTT. Translated, it gives CASSLDGAPGELFF.

This chain links TRBV18 with TRBJ2-7; D perhaps matches TRBD1 (7 bases). The V gene's germline CDR1 is KGHSH and CDR2 LQKENI. V lost 3 bases, J lost 0 bases, and 12 bases lay in between. CDR3 size: 15 residues. This CDR3 is CASSPRDRISYEQYF. CDR3 sequence (DNA): TGTGCCAGCTCACCGCGGGACAGAATCTCCTACGAGCAGTACTTC.

This clonotype was found a few times. The V gene is TRBV7-2, the J gene TRBJ2-2; D possibly uses TRBD1 or TRBD2 (6 bases each). V lost 3 bases and J 4 bases, leaving 15 bases between the germline ends. The CDR3 totals 16 residues. Germline values: CDR1 SGHTA, CDR2 FQGNSA. The CDR3 sequence is CASSFFGGRGTGELFF. In DNA form, the CDR3 reads TGTGCCAGCAGCTTTTTTGGGGGGCGAGGCACCGGGGAGCTGTTTTTT.

This clonotype was counted at least ten times. V usage is TRBV19 and J usage is TRBJ1-6, with TRBD1 matching over 9 bases. Germline CDR1 LNHDA, CDR2 SQIVND (reference sequence). This CDR3 is 16 amino acids long. With 6 bases clipped from V and 10 bases from J, the junction kept 13 bases outside the gene matches. The DNA of the CDR3 is TGTGCCAGTAGGAGGATCACCGGGACAGGGCACTCACCCCTCCACTTT. This gives the protein CASRRITGTGHSPLHF.

Comments on this clonotype: One junction end does not reproduce the germline sequence, and a read error may be involved. The chain combines TRBV5-1 with TRBJ1-1, with D unresolved. The CDR3 is 14 residues long. Germline V gene lookup returns CDR1 SGHRS and CDR2 YFSETQ. This CDR3 reads CASSLAGQNSEAFF. The CDR3 DNA sequence: TGCGCCAGCAGCTTGGCCGGCCAGAACTCTGAAGCTTTCTTT.

Ten or more counts support this clonotype. The J gene is TRBJ2-1, the V gene TRBV7-2; tentatively, D is TRBD2 (6 bases). V was pared by 0 bases and J by 1 base, with 19 bases between. The length of the CDR3 is 19 residues. The germline gives CDR1 SGHTA, CDR2 FQGNSA. The CDR3 bases are TGTGCCAGCAGCTTAGCACCGGGACTCCTCCCACCTTCCTACAATGAGCAGTTCTTC. Translating gives CASSLAPGLLPPSYNEQFF.

The chain carries TRBV11-2 and TRBJ1-3, with D possibly matching TRBD1 (6 bases). Trimming left V 6 bases short and J 2 bases short, with 8 bases between. Germline loops: CDR1 SGHAT, CDR2 FQNNGV. The CDR3 extends over 13 amino acids. The CDR3 coding sequence is TGTGCCAGCAGAAGGGGGGCTGGAAACACCATATATTTT. Translation: CASRRGAGNTIYF.

This clonotype has at least ten counts. The V and J genes are TRBV12-3 or TRBV12-4 and TRBJ2-5; D is unclear. The CDR3 length is 13 residues. V was pared by 5 bases and J by 7 bases, with 14 bases between. CDR3: CASSADLKGTQYF. CDR3 nucleotides: TGTGCCAGCAGTGCCGACCTTAAAGGGACCCAGTACTTC.

This clonotype was observed at least ten times. The chain combines TRBV7-2 with TRBJ2-4, with a possible D match to TRBD1 (7 bases). This CDR3 spans 13 amino acids. Trimming pared 4 bases from V and 8 bases from J, leaving 12 bases between. The germline CDR1 and CDR2 sequences are SGHTA and FQGNSA. CDR3 DNA: TGTGCCAGCAGCTCAGACAGGGAGGACATTCAGTACTTC. Its translation: CASSSDREDIQYF. Complete variable domain (other parts from reference TRBV7-2 and TRBJ2-4): GAGVSQSPSNKVTEKGKDVELRCDPISGHTALYWYRQSLGQGLEFLIYFQGNSAPDKSGLPSDRFSAERTGGSVSTLTIQRTQQEDSAVYLCASSSDREDIQYFGAGTRLSVL.

The CDR3 region has the DNA TGTGCCAGCAGCTTAAGGGGGCCCGGACTAACCTACTCCACAGATACGCAGTATTTT. It yields the protein CASSLRGPGLTYSTDTQYF. The chain has TRBV7-3 and TRBJ2-3; the D call may be TRBD1 or TRBD2 (6 bases each). V was pared by 1 base and J by 2 bases, with 22 bases between. The CDR3 has 19 residues. The germline V gene has CDR1 SGHTA and CDR2 FQGTGA.

This clonotype occurred a few times. V usage is TRBV28 and J usage is TRBJ2-3, with a tentative D call TRBD2 (7 bases). Germline CDR1 and CDR2: MDHEN and SYDVKM. V lost 3 bases to trimming and J lost 5 bases, with 12 bases between them. The CDR3 runs 14 residues. Here the CDR3 DNA reads TGTGCCAGCAGTTTGGGGGGGCGTCAAGATACGCAGTATTTT. Its protein product is CASSLGGRQDTQYF.

This clonotype was observed many times. The rearrangement uses TRBV7-2 and TRBJ2-5; 12 nucleotides line up with TRBD2. V lost 1 base and J lost 2; bases outside the gene matches: 2. Germline CDR1 reads SGHTA; CDR2 reads FQGNSA. CDR3 length: 16 residues. This CDR3 reads CASSLGGTSGQETQYF. The CDR3 DNA reads TGTGCCAGCAGCTTAGGAGGGACTAGCGGGCAAGAGACCCAGTACTTC.

This clonotype was detected ten times or more. The chain employs TRBV28 and TRBJ1-1; D not resolved. Germline V gene sequence: CDR1 MDHEN, CDR2 SYDVKM. The V end was cut by 5 bases, the J end by 0 bases, with 10 bases between. The CDR3 spans 14 residues. The CDR3 region is CASSRRAMNTEAFF. DNA for the CDR3: TGTGCCAGCAGTCGCCGGGCCATGAACACTGAAGCTTTCTTT. Complete variable domain (other parts from reference TRBV28 and TRBJ1-1): DVKVTQSSRYLVKRTGEKVFLECVQDMDHENMFWYRQDPGLGLRLIYFSYDVKMKEKGDIPEGYSVSREKKERFSLILESASTNQTSMYLCASSRRAMNTEAFFGQGTRLTVV.

This clonotype appeared a few times. This chain joins TRBV20-1 and TRBJ2-7, with D perhaps given as TRBD1 or TRBD2 (5 bases each). The CDR3 has 13 amino acids. Germline V CDR1 and CDR2: DFQATT, SNEGSKA (reference sequence). The ends were cut back, 6 bases at V and 5 bases at J, with 17 bases in the middle. CDR3 nucleotides: TGCAGTGCCCCCGGGGCCAACTGGAACGAGCAGTACTTC. As protein: CSAPGANWNEQYF.

This chain connects TRBV30 to TRBJ1-2, with D possibly TRBD1 on 5 matching bases. The ends were cut back, 4 bases at V and 4 bases at J, with 16 bases in the middle. Germline CDR1 and CDR2: GTSNPN and SVGIG (reference sequence). CDR3 length equals 14 residues. The CDR3 spells CAWNNPGLGYGYTF. For the CDR3, the DNA is TGTGCCTGGAATAATCCGGGACTTGGCTATGGCTACACCTTC.

This chain joins TRBV6-5 and TRBJ1-2; D might be TRBD1 (5 bases). Germline V lookup: CDR1 MNHEY, CDR2 SVGAGI. This CDR3 has 16 amino acids. With 4 bases removed from V and 6 bases from J, the gap between germline ends came to 21 bases. CDR3 DNA: TGTGCCAGCAGTTGGGGCTCTCAAACCGCTAAGGATGGCTACACCTTC. Protein product: CASSWGSQTAKDGYTF.

In this sample, this clonotype turned up many times. The chain carries TRBV7-3 and TRBJ2-2; 8 positions agree with TRBD2. V dropped 5 bases and J dropped 4; count of bases not matched to a gene: 3. This CDR3 has 14 residues. Per the germline V gene, CDR1 is SGHTA and CDR2 is FQGTGA. The CDR3 DNA reads TGTGCCAGCAGCCGGGGGGGCAGCACCGGGGAGCTGTTTTTT. It is translated as CASSRGGSTGELFF.

This clonotype was detected many times. The CDR3 DNA follows: TGCGCCAGCAGCCGCGGGGGAGACGAGCAGTACTTC. The encoded protein is CASSRGGDEQYF. The chain combines TRBV4-3 with TRBJ2-7, with 7 bases aligning to TRBD2. Unmatched junction bases numbered 2, after V lost 4 bases and J lost 5 bases. Germline CDR1 LGHNA, CDR2 YSLEER. The CDR3 length is 12 residues.

As for this clonotype: A read error may explain this, as a much larger clone is one base away. The rearrangement links TRBV7-2 to TRBJ2-7; 7 bases agree with TRBD2. Germline CDR1 reads SGHTA; CDR2 reads FQGNSA. CDR3 size: 14 residues. The CDR3 here is CACSLDRDGPGLHF. CDR3 DNA sequence: TGTGCCTGCAGCTTAGACCGGGACGGCCCGGGACTACACTTC.

This clonotype was counted between two and nine times. The chain links TRBV5-1 to TRBJ2-1; D is possibly TRBD1 (5 bases). This CDR3 is built from 14 residues. Germline CDR1 reads SGHRS; CDR2 reads YFSETQ. V lost 0 bases to trimming and J lost 9 bases, with 13 bases between them. The CDR3 nucleotides are TGCGCCAGCAGCTTGGGAACAGGCCCTAGTGAGCAGTTCTTC. Protein product: CASSLGTGPSEQFF.

In its sample, this clonotype was seen a few times. The rearrangement joins TRBV7-9 to TRBJ2-3; no clear D gene. Per germline, CDR1 SEHNR and CDR2 FQNEAQ (reference sequence). This CDR3 is 14 amino acids long. V lost 5 bases and J 0 bases, leaving 9 bases between the germline ends. CDR3: CASSPSASTDTQYF. The CDR3 DNA reads TGTGCCAGCAGCCCCTCGGCTAGCACAGATACGCAGTATTTT.

The table lists this clonotype with a few counts. In DNA form, the CDR3 reads TGCAGTGCTAGCTTGGGGCGGGATGAGCAGTTCTTC. This sequence encodes CSASLGRDEQFF. The V call is TRBV20-1, the J call TRBJ2-1; D might be TRBD1 or TRBD2, each matching 5 bases. The V gene lost 3 bases and the J gene lost 8 bases, with 11 bases spanning the gap. Germline V gene data show CDR1 as DFQATT and CDR2 as SNEGSKA (reference sequence). This CDR3 contains 12 residues.